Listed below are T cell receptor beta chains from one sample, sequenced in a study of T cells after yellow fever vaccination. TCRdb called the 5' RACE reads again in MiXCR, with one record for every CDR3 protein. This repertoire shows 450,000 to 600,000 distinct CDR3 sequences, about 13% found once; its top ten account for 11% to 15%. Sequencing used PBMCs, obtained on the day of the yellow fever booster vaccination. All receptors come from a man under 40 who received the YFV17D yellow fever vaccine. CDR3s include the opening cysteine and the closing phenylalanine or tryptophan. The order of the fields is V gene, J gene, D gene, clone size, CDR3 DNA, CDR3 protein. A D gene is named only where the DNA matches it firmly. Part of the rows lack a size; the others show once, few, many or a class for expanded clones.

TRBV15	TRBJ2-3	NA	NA	TGTGCCACCAGCAGAGATGGGGACTCGACAGATACGCAGTATTTT	CATSRDGDSTDTQYF
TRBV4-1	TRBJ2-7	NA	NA	TGCGCCAGCAGCCAAGGATCGGGACACAGCTACGAGCAGTACTTC	CASSQGSGHSYEQYF
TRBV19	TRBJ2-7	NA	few	TGTGCCAGTACCCTCTCAGGGACCTACTCCTACGAGCAGTACTTC	CASTLSGTYSYEQYF
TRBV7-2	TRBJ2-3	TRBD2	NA	TGTGCCAGCAGCCCTGGCGGGAGTGTGGATACGCAGTATTTT	CASSPGGSVDTQYF
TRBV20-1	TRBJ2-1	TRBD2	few	TGCAGTGCCTCAACCGGGACTAGCGGGAGGGATGAGCAGTTCTTC	CSASTGTSGRDEQFF
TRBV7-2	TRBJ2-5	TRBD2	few	TGTGCCAGCAGCCCTAGGACTAGCGGGAGCACCCAGTACTTC	CASSPRTSGSTQYF
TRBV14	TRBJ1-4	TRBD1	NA	TGTGCCAGCAGCCAAGAAGGGACAGGCCGCCCTGAAAAACTGTTTTTT	CASSQEGTGRPEKLFF
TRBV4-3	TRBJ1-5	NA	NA	TGCGCCAGCAGCCAAGTCGTCAATCAGCCCCAGCATTTT	CASSQVVNQPQHF
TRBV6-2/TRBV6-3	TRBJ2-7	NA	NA	TGTGCCAGTACCGGGGGGCGCGTCTACGAGCAGTACTTC	CASTGGRVYEQYF
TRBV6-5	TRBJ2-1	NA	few	TGTGCCAGCAGTTACTCGAGAGACACCGTAAGGCAGTTCTTC	CASSYSRDTVRQFF
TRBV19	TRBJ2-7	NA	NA	TGTGCCAGTAGTATCTCTGGGGGGACCCACGAGCAGTACTTC	CASSISGGTHEQYF
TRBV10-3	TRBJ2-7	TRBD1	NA	TGTGCCGCCACGGGACAGGGTTCCCACGAGCAGTACTTC	CAATGQGSHEQYF
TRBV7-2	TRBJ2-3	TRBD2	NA	TGTGCCAGCAGCTTATCACGACTAGCGGGAGTTCAAGATACGCAGTATTTT	CASSLSRLAGVQDTQYF
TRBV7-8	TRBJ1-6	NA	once	TGTGCCAGCAGCTTAGGACAGGCCCTCGGTTCACCCCTCCACTTT	CASSLGQALGSPLHF
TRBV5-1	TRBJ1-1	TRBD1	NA	TGCGCCAGCAGCTTGTCTGTGACAGGGATTCCCACTGAAGCTTTCTTT	CASSLSVTGIPTEAFF
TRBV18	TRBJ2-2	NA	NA	TGTGCCAGCTCACCACGAGTGGGGGACACCGGGGAGCTGTTTTTT	CASSPRVGDTGELFF
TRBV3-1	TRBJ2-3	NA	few	TGTGCCAGCAGCCCAACCCCGTGGGGGTTCACAGATACGCAGTATTTT	CASSPTPWGFTDTQYF
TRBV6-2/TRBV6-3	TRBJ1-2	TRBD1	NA	TGTGCCAGCAAACTAACGCGGACAGGGATGAACTATGGCTACACCTTC	CASKLTRTGMNYGYTF
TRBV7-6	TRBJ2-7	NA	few	TGTGCCAGCAGCCCCGGTGCGCACGAGCAGTACTTC	CASSPGAHEQYF
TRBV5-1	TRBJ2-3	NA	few	TGCGCCAGCCGGACGCAACCTAGCACAGATACGCAGTATTTT	CASRTQPSTDTQYF
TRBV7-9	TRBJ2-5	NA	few	TGTGCCAGCAGCTTAGCGCAAAGCGGTCGGACCCAGTACTTC	CASSLAQSGRTQYF
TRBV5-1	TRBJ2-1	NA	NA	TGCGCCAGCAGCTTCCCGACAGGAAGGGCCTACAATGAGCAGTTCTTC	CASSFPTGRAYNEQFF
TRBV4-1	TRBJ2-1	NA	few	TGCGCCAGCAGCCAAACTATGGGGTCCTACAATGAGCAGTTCTTC	CASSQTMGSYNEQFF
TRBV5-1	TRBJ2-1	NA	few	TGCGCCAGCAGCGGGAACAGGGCGCATGAGCAGTTCTTC	CASSGNRAHEQFF
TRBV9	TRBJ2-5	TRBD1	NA	TGTGCCAGCAGCGTAGCCCCGACAGGGGATGAGACCCAGTACTTC	CASSVAPTGDETQYF
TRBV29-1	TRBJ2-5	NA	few	TGCAGCGTTGAACAGCTTGAGACCCAGTACTTC	CSVEQLETQYF
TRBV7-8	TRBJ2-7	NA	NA	TGTGCCAGCAGCTTCGCCAGGGAGTGGGTGTCCTACGAGCAGTACTTC	CASSFAREWVSYEQYF
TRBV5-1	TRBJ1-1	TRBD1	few	TGCGCCAGCAGCTTGGGGGCCCCTGACAGGGGGAACACTGAAGCTTTCTTT	CASSLGAPDRGNTEAFF
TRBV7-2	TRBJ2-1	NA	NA	TGTGCCAGCAGCCCAATGGGGGCCCATGAGCAGTTCTTC	CASSPMGAHEQFF
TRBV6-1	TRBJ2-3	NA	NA	TGTGCCAGCAGCTGGGGTAGCGACTTCACAGATACGCAGTATTTT	CASSWGSDFTDTQYF
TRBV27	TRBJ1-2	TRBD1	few	TGTGCCAGCAGTTCGACGGGTGCCCAGGGGACAGACGACTATGGCTACACCTTC	CASSSTGAQGTDDYGYTF
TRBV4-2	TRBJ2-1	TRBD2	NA	TGTGCCAGCAGCCGGGGGACTAGCGACTACAATGAGCAGTTCTTC	CASSRGTSDYNEQFF
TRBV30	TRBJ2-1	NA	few	TGTGCCTGGAGTGTAGAGACTAGGGGCCCGGATGAGCAGTTCTTC	CAWSVETRGPDEQFF
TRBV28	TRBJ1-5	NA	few	TGTGCCAGCAGGGGCGGGAACCCAGGCATGCCCCAGCATTTT	CASRGGNPGMPQHF
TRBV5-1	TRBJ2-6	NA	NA	TGCGCCAGCAGCCAAGGACGTAGCAACCCTGGGGCCGACGTCCTGACTTTC	CASSQGRSNPGADVLTF
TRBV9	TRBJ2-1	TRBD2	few	TGTGCCAGCACCCTGGCAGCGGGAGACAATGAGCAGTTCTTC	CASTLAAGDNEQFF
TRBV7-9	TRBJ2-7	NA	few	TGTGCCAGCAGCTTATCAGGCCTCGAGCAGTACTTC	CASSLSGLEQYF
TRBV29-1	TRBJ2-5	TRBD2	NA	TGCAGCGCCGGGACTAGCGCCCGAGAGACCCAGTACTTC	CSAGTSARETQYF
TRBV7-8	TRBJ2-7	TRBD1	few	TGTGCCAGCAGCTCCACAGGGGCAGTGATTGACGAGCAGTACTTC	CASSSTGAVIDEQYF